This TCR beta chain derives from a study of blood T cell repertoires in COVID-19. Clinical history reported by participants formed the basis on which cohorts were assigned. Sequencing was performed with immunoSEQ multiplex PCR; in TCRdb, only in-frame clones are kept and a portion is missing. The table has approximately 300,000 clones, 89% seen once; the top ten hold roughly 5.2%. The TCR comes from a man aged 55 to 70 who had recovered from COVID-19. The sample comprised PBMCs or T cells enriched from blood (not recorded which).

CDR3 sequence reads: CASSLDPRQGEQFF. CDR3 DNA: TGTGCCAGCAGCTTAGATCCCCGGCAGGGTGAGCAGTTCTTC. The rearrangement joins TRBV7-9 to TRBJ2-1; D possibly corresponds to TRBD1 (5 bases). V lost 1 base to trimming and J lost 9 bases, with 13 bases between them. Germline CDR1 SEHNR, CDR2 FQNEAQ (reference sequence). This CDR3 region has 14 residues.